The text below deals with one T cell receptor (beta chain). The sample belongs to a study of shared clonotypes between healthy human individuals. The wider study: Every donor yielded three CD4 naive, three CD4 memory, two CD8 naive and one CD8 memory plate.

All the donors were Caucasian adults who lived in Nashville, Tennessee. Clones were read by immunoSEQ multiplex PCR, and TCRdb kept only the in-frame ones, dropping some. This table holds 1.5 million to 1.9 million clones, roughly 98% found once. The specimen sequenced was naive CD4+ T cells sorted from blood. Indicated subset: CD45RA+ positively selected. This receptor was taken from a man aged 30 to 45 in good health.

The CDR3 sequence: CASSLDYRVEETQYF. The DNA for the CDR3 is TGTGCCAGCAGCTTAGATTACAGGGTGGAAGAGACCCAGTACTTC. The rearrangement joins TRBV7-8 to TRBJ2-5; a weak D match, TRBD1 (6 bases). Germline V gene sequence: CDR1 SGHVS, CDR2 FQNEAQ. The germline V and J ends were trimmed by 1 base and 3 bases, with 12 bases remaining between them. The CDR3 covers 15 residues.